This T cell receptor beta chain was documented in a study of cytomegalovirus exposure and HLA in healthy donors. Study context: Within an early data release were about 85 million unique TCRs drawn from HLA-typed donors. The study, taken as a whole, reports: With further analysis later on, most CMV-associated TCR beta chains appeared HLA-restricted. The study labeled 180 or so TCR beta chains cytomegalovirus-associated.

Germline CDR1 SGHVS, CDR2 FQNEAQ. Trimming cost V 5 bases and J 6 bases; bases outside gene matches: 5. This CDR3 has 14 residues. Points on this clone: Its target is not known.

Primers for the PCR totalled 60 Vbeta and 13 Jbeta. In the authors' workflow: The authors later counted some 76 million unique TCR beta chains, roughly 10 million of them shared. The method was immunoSEQ multiplex PCR; TCRdb's version includes in-frame clones alone and lacks a portion of them. Clone size and the V and J calls come from that table; the DNA yielded D and trimming. The repertoire holds roughly 120,000 clones, roughly 87% seen once, with 1.5% in the top ten. This TCR was recovered from a woman in her late teens or twenties in good health and CMV-seronegative. Sequences were obtained from PBMCs. The chain links TRBV7-8 to TRBJ2-7; 12 bases fit TRBD2. This CDR3 reads CASSPSGGGLEQYF. The CDR3 nucleotides read TGTGCCAGCAGCCCTAGCGGGGGGGGCCTCGAGCAGTACTTC.